One sample yielded the 9 T cell receptor beta chains listed below, sequenced in a study of OX40 agonist ivuxolimab in advanced cancers. The data were produced by immunoSEQ multiplex PCR, yet TCRdb's version contains in-frame clones alone and is incomplete. Of some 59,000 clones in the sample, roughly 90% were seen once. The material was CD4+ or CD8+ T cells sorted from blood, obtained in a trial of the OX40 agonist ivuxolimab. The receptor source for this set is an adult with an advanced solid tumor such as melanoma, head and neck, liver or kidney cancer.

V is TRBV7-9 and J is TRBJ1-2; D is uncertain. The CDR3 consists of 16 residues. The germline V and J ends were trimmed by 2 bases and 3 bases, with 16 bases remaining between them. The germline V gene has CDR1 SEHNR and CDR2 FQNEAQ (reference sequence). CDR3 DNA: TGTGCCAGCAGCTTATGGTCCGCCCGATTGTACTATGGCTACACCTTC. This encodes CASSLWSARLYYGYTF.

The CDR3 DNA reads TGTGCCAGCAGCTCATTAGCGGACGCCTACAATGAGCAGTTCTTC. Its translation is CASSSLADAYNEQFF. This chain uses TRBV5-4 with TRBJ2-1, with D tentatively TRBD2 (6 bases). The CDR3 length is 15 residues. The germline V gene encodes CDR1 SGHNT and CDR2 YYREEE (reference sequence). Trimming shortened V by 3 bases and J by 2 bases, and 12 bases separated the two germline ends.

The rearrangement joins TRBV18 to TRBJ2-7, with 7 bases identical to TRBD1. With V trimmed by 6 bases and J by 0 bases, 2 bases remained unmatched. The CDR3 is 13 residues long. The germline gives CDR1 KGHSH, CDR2 LQKENI. CDR3 region: CASSRDSSYEQYF. The CDR3 DNA sequence: TGTGCCAGCTCCCGGGACAGCTCCTACGAGCAGTACTTC.

The rearrangement uses TRBV25-1 and TRBJ1-3; tentative D call: TRBD1 (5 bases). V lost 3 bases to trimming and J lost 1 base, with 13 bases between them. Germline-derived CDR1 and CDR2 are MGHDK and SYGVNS. The CDR3 runs to 16 residues. CDR3 coding DNA: TGTGCCAGCAGTGACCACCAGGGACTGTCTGGAAACACCATATATTTT. Translated, it gives CASSDHQGLSGNTIYF.

The V gene is TRBV19, the J gene TRBJ1-1; D gene ambiguous. The germline V gene encodes CDR1 LNHDA and CDR2 SQIVND (reference sequence). V was trimmed by 4 bases and J by 6 bases, leaving 12 bases between them. This CDR3 region has 13 residues. The CDR3 region is CASSNRARSEAFF. For the CDR3, the DNA is TGTGCCAGTAGTAATCGCGCCAGGTCTGAAGCTTTCTTT.

This rearrangement joins TRBV7-2 to TRBJ2-1; the D gene is possibly TRBD2 (5 bases). Trimming cost V 5 bases and J 8 bases, with 16 bases left between them. Germline assignment: CDR1 SGHTA and CDR2 FQGNSA. The CDR3 is 14 residues long. CDR3 residues: CASSPQWRAHEQFF. In DNA, the CDR3 is TGTGCCAGCAGCCCCCAGTGGCGGGCCCATGAGCAGTTCTTC.

The V gene is TRBV15, the J gene TRBJ2-2; D remains unclear. V was pared by 1 base and J by 6 bases, with 9 bases between. The CDR3 runs 14 residues. Germline V gene sequence: CDR1 LNHNV, CDR2 YYDKDF (reference sequence). The CDR3 reads CATSRVRHAGELFF. CDR3 nucleotides: TGTGCCACCAGCAGAGTGCGGCATGCCGGGGAGCTGTTTTTT.

CDR3 DNA: TGTGCCAGCAGCCCACCGGGCCGGAGGCCGGGGGGCTACACCTTC. Translated, it gives CASSPPGRRPGGYTF. The chain carries TRBV7-2 and TRBJ1-2, with D unresolved. Germline-derived CDR1 and CDR2 are SGHTA and FQGNSA. This CDR3 is built from 15 residues. Trimming cost V 5 bases and J 8 bases, with 21 bases left between them.

This clone showed up just once. V and J are TRBV28 and TRBJ2-7; 7 bases match TRBD2. After removal of 1 base from V and 7 bases from J, the junction contained 10 bases not matched to a gene. Germline V gene sequence: CDR1 MDHEN, CDR2 SYDVKM. This CDR3 contains 15 residues. This CDR3 reads CASSLSSGHIREQYF. CDR3 bases: TGTGCCAGCAGTTTATCTAGCGGTCATATACGGGAGCAGTACTTC.